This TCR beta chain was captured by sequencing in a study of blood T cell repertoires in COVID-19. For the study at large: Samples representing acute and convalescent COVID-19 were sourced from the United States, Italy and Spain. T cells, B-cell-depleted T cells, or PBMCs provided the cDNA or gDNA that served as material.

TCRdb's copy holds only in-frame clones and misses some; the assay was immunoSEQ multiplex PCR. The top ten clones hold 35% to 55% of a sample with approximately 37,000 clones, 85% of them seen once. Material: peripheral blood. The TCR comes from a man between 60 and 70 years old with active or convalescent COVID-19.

CDR3 nucleotides: TGTGCCAGTGGGACAGGGGCCTACAATGAGCAGTTCTTC. Translated, it gives CASGTGAYNEQFF. The chain joins TRBV19 to TRBJ2-1, with 10 bases fitting TRBD1. Per the germline V gene, CDR1 is LNHDA and CDR2 is SQIVND (reference sequence). The CDR3 consists of 13 residues. Unmatched junction bases numbered 0, after V lost 8 bases and J lost 2 bases.